These 5 T cell receptor beta chains came from one sample sequenced in a study of blood T cell repertoires in COVID-19 (dated by TCRdb to the early 2020s). Library method: the immunoSEQ multiplex PCR assay. TCRdb limited this immuneACCESS table to in-frame rearrangements with V and J called. A share of clones is missing; checked studies link under half to unresolved V genes, and the rest is unexplained. For this sample the table gives about 180,000 clones, of which roughly 85% were detected only once. The ten largest make up around 9.5% of the sample. Sample: PBMCs or T cells enriched from blood (not recorded which). Every receptor here comes from a woman aged 18-29 years who had recovered from COVID-19.

This chain uses TRBV5-6 with TRBJ1-5; no clear D. The CDR3 has 17 amino acids. The V and J ends lost 0 bases and 4 bases respectively, with 17 bases between them. Germline V lookup: CDR1 SGHDT, CDR2 YYEEEE. The CDR3 is CASSLAAGSGMNQPQHF. CDR3 bases: TGTGCCAGCAGCTTGGCCGCGGGGTCTGGGATGAATCAGCCCCAGCATTTT.

This chain connects TRBV4-2 to TRBJ1-6; maybe TRBD1 (6 bases). Trimming removed 5 bases from V and 3 bases from J, with 14 bases in between. The CDR3 is 16 residues long. The germline CDR1 and CDR2 sequences are LGHNA and YNFKEQ. This CDR3 is CASSAEQGNYNSPLHF. The CDR3 region has the DNA TGTGCCAGCAGCGCTGAGCAGGGGAACTATAATTCACCCCTCCACTTT.

The chain carries TRBV9 and TRBJ2-1, with 8 bases aligning to TRBD2. This CDR3 has 14 amino acids. The junction had 7 bases not matched to a gene; V was cut back by 3 bases and J by 8 bases. Germline CDR1 is SGDLS and CDR2 is YYNGEE. The CDR3 coding sequence is TGTGCCAGCAGCGCAGGACTAGCCACCCATGAGCAGTTCTTC. Amino acid sequence: CASSAGLATHEQFF. The entire variable domain, with the rest obtained from reference TRBV9 and TRBJ2-1, is as follows: DSGVTQTPKHLITATGQRVTLRCSPRSGDLSVYWYQQSLDQGLQFLIQYYNGEERAKGNILERFSAQQFPDLHSELNLSSLELGDSALYFCASSAGLATHEQFFGPGTRLTVL.

The chain employs TRBV9 and TRBJ1-2; 11 bases map to TRBD1. The CDR3 contains 16 residues. With 2 bases clipped from V and 8 bases from J, the junction kept 11 bases outside the gene matches. Germline values: CDR1 SGDLS, CDR2 YYNGEE. For the CDR3, the DNA is TGTGCCAGCAGCGTCCGGGACGGACAGGGGGCGTGGGGCTACACCTTC. Its protein product is CASSVRDGQGAWGYTF. The full variable domain, completed using reference TRBV9 and TRBJ1-2, is DSGVTQTPKHLITATGQRVTLRCSPRSGDLSVYWYQQSLDQGLQFLIQYYNGEERAKGNILERFSAQQFPDLHSELNLSSLELGDSALYFCASSVRDGQGAWGYTFGSGTRLTVV.

This CDR3 reads CASSEATVFEGGQSSYNEQFF. The CDR3 region has the DNA TGTGCCAGCAGTGAAGCGACGGTTTTCGAGGGGGGGCAAAGCTCCTACAATGAGCAGTTCTTC. V usage is TRBV2 and J usage is TRBJ2-1; the D gene is possibly TRBD2 (7 bases). Germline assignment: CDR1 SNHLY and CDR2 FYNNEI. Trimming stripped 0 bases from V and 0 bases from J, with 24 bases between. CDR3 length: 21 residues.